This TCR beta chain is drawn from a study of cytotoxic CD8 clonotypes in ibrutinib-treated CLL. Study in general: It was after a median 12 months of treatment, range 6 to 36, that response samples were taken.

With regard to this clone: Its antigen is unknown.

This CDR3 has 17 amino acids. CDR1 and CDR2 from the germline V gene are SGHDT and YYEEEE. The ends lost 1 base at V and 6 bases at J; junction bases unmatched: 10. Findings and limits, study-wide: At ibrutinib response, clonality increased, and at progression it declined back toward baseline. Public clonotypes (which were uncommon) either contracted or remained stable on treatment.

Sequencing was performed with immunoSEQ multiplex PCR; in TCRdb, only in-frame clones are kept and a portion is missing. The sample contains about 310,000 clones, 80% of which appear only once. The receptor's source is a human donor with chronic lymphocytic leukemia. V usage is TRBV5-6 and J usage is TRBJ1-4, with 9 positions matching TRBD1. Sequenced here: PBMCs, sampled before ibrutinib treatment. CDR3 amino acids: CASSLITAGQGDEKLFF. CDR3 nucleotide sequence: TGTGCCAGCAGCTTGATAACGGCGGGACAGGGTGATGAAAAACTGTTTTTT.